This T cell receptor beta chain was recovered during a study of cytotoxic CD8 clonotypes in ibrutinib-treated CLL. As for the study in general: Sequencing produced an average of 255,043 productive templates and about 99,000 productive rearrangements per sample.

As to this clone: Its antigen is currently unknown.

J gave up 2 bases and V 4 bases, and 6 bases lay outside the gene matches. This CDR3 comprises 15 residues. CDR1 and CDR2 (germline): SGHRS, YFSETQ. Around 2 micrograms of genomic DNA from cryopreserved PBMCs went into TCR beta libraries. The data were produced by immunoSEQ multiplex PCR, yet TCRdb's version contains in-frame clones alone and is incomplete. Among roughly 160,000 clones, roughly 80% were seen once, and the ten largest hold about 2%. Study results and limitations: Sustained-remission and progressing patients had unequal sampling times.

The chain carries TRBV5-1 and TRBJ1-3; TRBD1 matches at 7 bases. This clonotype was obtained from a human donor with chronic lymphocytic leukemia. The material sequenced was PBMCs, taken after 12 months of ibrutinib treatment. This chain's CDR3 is CASSLQGQAGNTIYF. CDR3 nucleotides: TGCGCCAGCAGCCTACAGGGGCAAGCTGGAAACACCATATATTTT.